Listed here is a single TCR beta chain. Its target is not known. These data are taken from a study of graft-versus-host responses after intestinal transplantation. The protocol was immunoSEQ multiplex PCR, while the TCRdb copy is restricted to in-frame clones and leaves out a portion. The sample has about 120,000 clones, 90% seen once; the top ten hold more than 0.15%. CDR1 and CDR2 (germline): MNHEY, SVGAGI. There are 11 residues in the CDR3. V shed 6 bases and J shed 5 bases, with 7 bases lying between them. The specimen comprised unstimulated CD4+ T cells sorted from spleen or lymph node cells, sampled before intestinal transplant. The clonotype originates from a human donor who received an intestinal transplant. This rearrangement joins TRBV6-5 to TRBJ2-5; D is unresolved. In nucleotides, the CDR3 is TGTGCCAGCAGGACCGGGGAGACCCAGTACTTC. Its translation: CASRTGETQYF.